This entry lists 9 T cell receptor beta chains sequenced from one sample in a study of post-analysis software for immune sequencing data. Study-wide results and limits: TRBV segments more frequent in patients than in controls numbered several and included TRBV5-6, TRBV5-1 and TRBV20-1.

Their target antigens are unknown. cDNA libraries for TCR beta contained unique molecular identifiers. Using its own MiXCR run on the PCR reads, TCRdb lists one record per CDR3 protein. The repertoire holds 350,000 to 450,000 distinct CDR3 sequences, roughly 38% seen once, with approximately 7.6% in the top ten. The sample comprised blood. These receptor sequences come from a girl aged 2 to 9 with multiple sclerosis.

J is TRBJ1-1 and V is TRBV29-1; D unclear. CDR1 SQVTM and CDR2 ANQGSEA come from the germline V gene. The CDR3 is 15 residues long. The V end was cut by 6 bases, the J end by 4 bases, with 21 bases between. The CDR3 DNA sequence: TGCAGCGTCGGCCCCCCCTTTTTCGCGGGCACTGAAGCTTTCTTT. Translating it yields CSVGPPFFAGTEAFF.

This sequence joins TRBV5-1 and TRBJ2-1; TRBD2 matches 11 bases. Germline V gene lookup returns CDR1 SGHRS and CDR2 YFSETQ. Unmatched junction bases numbered 7, after V lost 4 bases and J lost 4 bases. The CDR3 loop spans 16 amino acids. The CDR3 spells CASSRFSGGEYNEQFF. DNA for the CDR3: TGCGCCAGCAGCCGCTTTAGCGGGGGGGAATACAATGAGCAGTTCTTC. Full variable domain (remainder filled in from reference TRBV5-1 and TRBJ2-1): KAGVTQTPRYLIKTRGQQVTLSCSPISGHRSVSWYQQTPGQGLQFLFEYFSETQRNKGNFPGRFSGRQFSNSRSEMNVSTLELGDSALYLCASSRFSGGEYNEQFFGPGTRLTVL.

This chain uses TRBV2 with TRBJ1-4, with a weak D call TRBD1 (5 bases). With 6 bases removed from V and 8 bases from J, the gap between germline ends came to 19 bases. The length of the CDR3 is 15 residues. CDR1 and CDR2 from the germline V gene are SNHLY and FYNNEI. The CDR3, as DNA: TGTGCCAGCAGCCCTAGGTCGGGACGAAGAGAAAAACTGTTTTTT. Translation gives CASSPRSGRREKLFF.

The rearrangement uses TRBV18 and TRBJ2-3; tentatively, D is TRBD2 (5 bases). The germline CDR1 and CDR2 sequences are KGHSH and LQKENI. V dropped 5 bases and J dropped 8 bases, with 5 bases sitting between them. CDR3 size: 10 residues. The CDR3 is CASSAGTQYF. The CDR3 DNA is TGTGCCAGCTCAGCGGGTACGCAGTATTTT.

This sequence joins TRBV6-5 and TRBJ2-7; D is perhaps TRBD1 or TRBD2 (5 bases each). The ends were cut back, 2 bases at V and 4 bases at J, with 24 bases in the middle. The CDR3 length is 18 residues. Germline-derived CDR1 and CDR2 are MNHEY and SVGAGI. CDR3 DNA: TGTGCCAGCAGTTACCACACCGACAGAGGGCCCTACCGATACGAGCAGTACTTC. This sequence encodes CASSYHTDRGPYRYEQYF.

This chain connects TRBV20-1 to TRBJ1-5; possible D gene TRBD1, 5 bases. Trimming left V 3 bases short and J 4 bases short, with 13 bases between. Germline assignment: CDR1 DFQATT and CDR2 SNEGSKA (reference sequence). The CDR3 extends over 14 amino acids. CDR3 in DNA: TGCAGTGCTAGCGTGGGGCGGAGGAATCAGCCCCAGCATTTT. This encodes CSASVGRRNQPQHF.

V usage is TRBV10-3 and J usage is TRBJ2-1; D ambiguous. CDR3 length equals 13 residues. Germline loops: CDR1 ENHRY, CDR2 SYGVKD. The germline V and J ends were trimmed by 0 bases and 10 bases, with 10 bases remaining between them. The CDR3 sequence: CAISESLLSEQFF. CDR3 DNA: TGTGCCATCAGTGAGTCACTTCTATCGGAGCAGTTCTTC.

The rearrangement joins TRBV20-1 to TRBJ2-3, with 11 positions matching TRBD2. V gave up 0 bases and J gave up 3 bases; unmatched junction bases: 2. Looked up from germline, CDR1 is DFQATT and CDR2 is SNEGSKA (reference sequence). The CDR3 consists of 15 residues. The DNA for the CDR3 is TGCAGTGCTAGAGAAACTAGCGGGAGAACAGATACGCAGTATTTT. Translation: CSARETSGRTDTQYF.

The chain couples TRBV7-9 to TRBJ1-2; 7 nucleotides match TRBD1. The germline gives CDR1 SEHNR, CDR2 FQNEAQ (reference sequence). Germline trimming cut 5 bases from V and 4 bases from J; bases unmatched to any gene: 13. The CDR3 sequence is 16 residues long. CDR3 nucleotides: TGTGCCAGCAGCCTACAGGGGCCCACTGGGACCTATGGCTACACCTTC. Protein product: CASSLQGPTGTYGYTF. The entire variable domain, with the rest obtained from reference TRBV7-9 and TRBJ1-2, is as follows: DTGVSQNPRHKITKRGQNVTFRCDPISEHNRLYWYRQTLGQGPEFLTYFQNEAQLEKSRLLSDRFSAERPKGSFSTLEIQRTEQGDSAMYLCASSLQGPTGTYGYTFGSGTRLTVV.